These 16 T cell receptor beta chains share one sample of origin, sequenced in a study of T-cell memory formation after mild COVID-19. TCRdb ran MiXCR on the 5' RACE reads and lists one entry per CDR3 protein. This table has around 530,000 distinct CDR3 sequences, about 20% appearing once. Sequences were obtained from PBMCs or a T cell subset sorted from them (not recorded which). These receptor sequences come from an adult woman who had mild COVID-19 (a few samples of this study predate the infection). Cell type and time point are not known.

There are a few counts of this clonotype. V usage is TRBV9 and J usage is TRBJ1-1; D call uncertain. Trimming left V 2 bases short and J 5 bases short, with 13 bases between. CDR1 and CDR2 from the germline V gene are SGDLS and YYNGEE. This CDR3 spans 14 amino acids. DNA of the CDR3: TGTGCCAGCAGCGTTAGGGAAGGGAAAACTGAAGCTTTCTTT. Translated: CASSVREGKTEAFF.

This clonotype was seen ten or more times. This CDR3 reads CASSLSDTGELFF. As DNA, the CDR3 is TGTGCCAGCAGTTTATCAGACACCGGGGAGCTGTTTTTT. J is TRBJ2-2 and V is TRBV6-2 or TRBV6-3; D not certain. Trimming left V 4 bases short and J 3 bases short, with 6 bases between. This CDR3 comprises 13 residues. CDR1 and CDR2 (germline): MNHEY, SVGEGT.

The V and J genes are TRBV12-5 and TRBJ2-2; D uncertain. Trimming cost V 5 bases and J 6 bases, with 7 bases left between them. Germline V lookup: CDR1 LGHNT, CDR2 FRNRAP. The CDR3 sequence is 12 residues long. The CDR3 is CASGLGSGELFF. In DNA, the CDR3 is TGTGCTAGTGGTCTCGGGTCCGGGGAGCTGTTTTTT.

This clonotype was observed a few times. V gene TRBV5-6 combines with J gene TRBJ2-7; 10 bases agree with TRBD1. The germline gives CDR1 SGHDT, CDR2 YYEEEE. The V segment lost 3 bases and the J segment 3 bases; nucleotides outside the gene matches: 6. The CDR3 length is 15 residues. CDR3: CASSSPGTGDYEQYF. The CDR3 coding sequence is TGTGCCAGCAGCTCGCCGGGGACAGGGGACTACGAGCAGTACTTC. The complete variable domain, with remaining parts taken from reference TRBV5-6 and TRBJ2-7, reads DAGVTQSPTHLIKTRGQQVTLRCSPKSGHDTVSWYQQALGQGPQFIFQYYEEEERQRGNFPDRFSGHQFPNYSSELNVNALLLGDSALYLCASSSPGTGDYEQYFGPGTRLTVT.

The V call is TRBV5-6, the J call TRBJ1-2; D gene ambiguous. The CDR3 is made up of 16 amino acids. Germline-derived CDR1 and CDR2 are SGHDT and YYEEEE. Trimming removed 2 bases at V and 0 bases at J, with 14 bases between. The CDR3: CASSFHQITANYGYTF. DNA of the CDR3: TGTGCCAGCAGCTTTCATCAAATCACCGCTAACTATGGCTACACCTTC.

J is TRBJ2-1 and V is TRBV24-1; 10 bases line up with TRBD2. CDR1 is KGHDR and CDR2 is SFDVKD in the germline V gene. The CDR3 totals 17 residues. J lost 7 bases, V lost 3 bases, and 11 bases had no gene match. This chain's CDR3 is CATSDVLLAGDKNEQFF. The CDR3 nucleotides read TGTGCCACCAGTGATGTACTTCTAGCGGGAGATAAGAATGAGCAGTTCTTC.

This clonotype came up a few times. J is TRBJ1-5 and V is TRBV7-2; no clear D. Germline V gene data show CDR1 as SGHTA and CDR2 as FQGNSA. V lost 1 base and J 2 bases, leaving 9 bases between the germline ends. There are 15 residues in the CDR3. This CDR3 reads CASSLGRQRNQPQHF. CDR3 nucleotides: TGTGCCAGCAGCTTAGGGCGGCAGCGCAATCAGCCCCAGCATTTT.

Here the CDR3 reads CASSRTTSTTQYF. Here the CDR3 DNA reads TGTGCCAGCAGCAGAACGACAAGTACGACCCAGTACTTC. This sequence joins TRBV5-6 and TRBJ2-5; D ambiguous. The germline V gene has CDR1 SGHDT and CDR2 YYEEEE. The V end lost 4 bases, the J end lost 7 bases, and 14 bases lay between the germline ends. This CDR3 comprises 13 residues.

This clonotype was seen just once. The chain couples TRBV7-8 to TRBJ1-2; no clear D. This CDR3 has 14 residues. The germline gives CDR1 SGHVS, CDR2 FQNEAQ. The V and J ends lost 5 bases and 3 bases respectively, with 13 bases between them. The CDR3 region is CASSPGLRDYGYTF. The CDR3 DNA follows: TGTGCCAGCAGCCCGGGTCTTCGGGACTATGGCTACACCTTC.

The V call is TRBV29-1, the J call TRBJ1-1; no firm D call. The germline CDR1 and CDR2 sequences are SQVTM and ANQGSEA. V was pared by 5 bases and J by 0 bases, with 10 bases between. There are 13 residues in the CDR3. CDR3 sequence: CSVYYSLNTEAFF. The CDR3 DNA follows: TGCAGCGTTTATTACAGCCTGAACACTGAAGCTTTCTTT. Complete variable domain (other parts from reference TRBV29-1 and TRBJ1-1): SAVISQKPSRDICQRGTSLTIQCQVDSQVTMMFWYRQQPGQSLTLIATANQGSEATYESGFVIDKFPISRPNLTFSTLTVSNMSPEDSSIYLCSVYYSLNTEAFFGQGTRLTVV.

This clonotype showed up many times. The chain combines TRBV18 with TRBJ2-3, with 10 bases that match TRBD2. This CDR3 is 15 amino acids long. With 6 bases clipped from V and 2 bases from J, the junction kept 5 bases outside the gene matches. The germline gives CDR1 KGHSH, CDR2 LQKENI. The CDR3 is CASSPLAGDTDTQYF. CDR3 nucleotides: TGTGCCAGCTCCCCTCTAGCGGGGGACACAGATACGCAGTATTTT. Together with reference TRBV18 and TRBJ2-3, the CDR3 gives the full variable domain: NAGVMQNPRHLVRRRGQEARLRCSPMKGHSHVYWYRQLPEEGLKFMVYLQKENIIDESGMPKERFSAEFPKEGPSILRIQQVVRGDSAAYFCASSPLAGDTDTQYFGPGTRLTVL.

This clonotype turned up a few times. The chain couples TRBV10-3 to TRBJ2-2, with 10 positions matching TRBD1. CDR1 ENHRY and CDR2 SYGVKD come from the germline V gene. The V and J ends lost 3 bases and 7 bases, in that order; junction bases with no gene match: 14. This CDR3 comprises 18 residues. The CDR3 protein is CAISDPSQDRGLGGELFF. CDR3 sequence (DNA): TGTGCCATCAGTGACCCCTCGCAAGACAGGGGGCTTGGCGGGGAGCTGTTTTTT.

This clonotype was counted only a few times. The V call is TRBV28, the J call TRBJ1-5; D may be TRBD1 (6 bases). Germline V gene data show CDR1 as MDHEN and CDR2 as SYDVKM. V dropped 6 bases and J dropped 1 base, with 13 bases sitting between them. CDR3 length: 15 amino acids. The CDR3 is CASRKGGVSNQPQHF. CDR3 DNA sequence: TGTGCCAGCAGAAAAGGGGGGGTCAGCAATCAGCCCCAGCATTTT.

This clonotype was found many times. V and J are TRBV12-3 or TRBV12-4 and TRBJ2-1; no definite D call. Trimming shortened V by 9 bases and J by 4 bases, and 10 bases separated the two germline ends. The CDR3 contains 12 residues. CDR3 sequence: CASSPLYNEQFF. The CDR3 DNA reads as TGTGCCAGTTCCCCCCTATACAATGAGCAGTTCTTC.

This clonotype was observed many times. V and J are TRBV25-1 and TRBJ1-1; no reliable D call. CDR3 length equals 11 residues. Germline CDR1 and CDR2: MGHDK and SYGVNS. With 4 bases removed from V and 4 bases from J, the gap between germline ends came to 4 bases. The CDR3 loop is CASSAGTEAFF. The DNA of the CDR3 is TGTGCCAGCAGTGCGGGCACTGAAGCTTTCTTT.

The chain couples TRBV20-1 to TRBJ2-5; unclear D gene. V was cut by 4 bases and J by 4 bases, with 10 bases left in between. CDR3 length equals 12 residues. Germline V gene lookup returns CDR1 DFQATT and CDR2 SNEGSKA (reference sequence). This chain's CDR3 is CSATRFRETQYF. The CDR3 region has the DNA TGCAGTGCTACCCGTTTTAGAGAGACCCAGTACTTC.